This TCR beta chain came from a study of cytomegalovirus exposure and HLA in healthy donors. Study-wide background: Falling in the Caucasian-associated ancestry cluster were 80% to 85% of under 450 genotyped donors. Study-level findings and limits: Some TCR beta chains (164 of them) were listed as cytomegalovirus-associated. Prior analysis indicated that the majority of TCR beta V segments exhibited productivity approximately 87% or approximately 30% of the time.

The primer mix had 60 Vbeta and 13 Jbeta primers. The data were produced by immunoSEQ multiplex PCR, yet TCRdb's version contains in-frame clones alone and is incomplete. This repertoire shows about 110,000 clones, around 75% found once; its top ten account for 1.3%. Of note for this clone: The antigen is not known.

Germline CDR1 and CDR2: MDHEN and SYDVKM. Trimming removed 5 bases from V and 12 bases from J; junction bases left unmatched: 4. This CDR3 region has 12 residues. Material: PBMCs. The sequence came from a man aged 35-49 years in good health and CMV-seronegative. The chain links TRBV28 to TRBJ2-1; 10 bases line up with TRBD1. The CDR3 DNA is TGTGCCAGCAGTCCCCGGGACAGGGGGCAGTTCTTC. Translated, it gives CASSPRDRGQFF.